A selection of T cell receptor beta chains follows, all from one sample in a study of PD-1 blockade in classical Hodgkin lymphoma. The method was immunoSEQ multiplex PCR; TCRdb's version includes in-frame clones alone and lacks a portion of them. Of over 25,000 clones in the sample, around three quarters were seen once. Sample: peripheral blood mononuclear cells (PBMCs), taken before the fourth cycle of nivolumab. These receptors all stem from a human donor with classical Hodgkin lymphoma. Both conserved end residues are part of each CDR3. The D gene is left open where the match is weak. Clone size is given for some rows only: seen once, a few or many times, or a class if the clone is expanded.

D	size	J	V	DNA	CDR3
.	.	TRBJ2-2	TRBV7-9	TGTGCCAGCACCAATCCTACGAACACCGGGGAGCTGTTTTTT	CASTNPTNTGELFF
TRBD2	.	TRBJ2-4	TRBV2	TGTGCCAGCAACCAACTAGCGGCGGGGTACATTCAGTACTTC	CASNQLAAGYIQYF
.	.	TRBJ2-5	TRBV5-1	TGCGCCAGCAGCTTTACAGGGAACCCCCAAGAGACCCAGTACTTC	CASSFTGNPQETQYF
TRBD2	.	TRBJ2-7	TRBV2	TGTGCCAGCACCGGAGGACTAGCGGGAGGCGAGCAGTACTTC	CASTGGLAGGEQYF
TRBD1	.	TRBJ1-4	TRBV28	TGTGCCAGCAGTTTAAAACAGGGGGCAAGTGAAAAACTGTTTTTT	CASSLKQGASEKLFF
.	once	TRBJ2-7	TRBV21-1	TGTGCCAGCATAAAACAGGGGAAAGGGACCTACGAGCAGTACTTC	CASIKQGKGTYEQYF
.	.	TRBJ1-4	TRBV28	TGTGCCAGCAGTACATTGACAGAGTCAAATGAAAAACTGTTTTTT	CASSTLTESNEKLFF
TRBD1	.	TRBJ2-7	TRBV5-1	TGCGCCAGCAGCCCCCCCCTCCGGGACAGCTCCTACGAGCAGTACTTC	CASSPPLRDSSYEQYF
TRBD1	few	TRBJ2-7	TRBV5-4	TGTGCCAGCAGCGGGTGGACAGGGGTAGCCTACGAGCAGTACTTC	CASSGWTGVAYEQYF
.	.	TRBJ2-7	TRBV6-5	TGTGCCAGCAGCCAGAAGGGGCAGGTAAATTACGAGCAGTACTTC	CASSQKGQVNYEQYF
.	.	TRBJ1-3	TRBV6-5	TGTGCCAGCAGGGAGATTGGACGTAACACCATATATTTT	CASREIGRNTIYF
.	.	TRBJ1-4	TRBV4-2	TGTGCCAGCAGCCCCTGGACGGAATTGGATGCAACTAATGAAAAACTGTTTTTT	CASSPWTELDATNEKLFF
TRBD1	.	TRBJ1-1	TRBV30	TGTGCCTGGAGTGTACCCGGGACAGCCACCCGTGCGAACACTGAAGCTTTCTTT	CAWSVPGTATRANTEAFF
.	.	TRBJ2-3	TRBV6-5	TGTGCCAGCAGTTACTCGATAATCCGGGCAGATACGCAGTATTTT	CASSYSIIRADTQYF
TRBD1	.	TRBJ2-1	TRBV6-4	TGTGCCAGCAGCCTGGGACAGGGATCCTACAATGAGCAGTTCTTC	CASSLGQGSYNEQFF
.	once	TRBJ2-5	TRBV4-1	TGCGCCAGCAGCCCCTTCGGCAGTCCAGAGACCCAGTACTTC	CASSPFGSPETQYF
.	.	TRBJ2-2	TRBV9	TGTGCCAGCAGCGAGACAAGGTCCGGGGAGCTGTTTTTT	CASSETRSGELFF
.	.	TRBJ1-5	TRBV13	TGTGCCAGCAGCATCCAAGGGGAGTTCAATCAGCCCCAGCATTTT	CASSIQGEFNQPQHF
TRBD2	.	TRBJ2-2	TRBV7-8	TGTGCCAGCAGCTTAGCCAGGACGGGGGGGACCGGGGAGCTGTTTTTT	CASSLARTGGTGELFF
TRBD1	.	TRBJ2-7	TRBV28	TGTGCCAGCAGGGTGAGACAGGGGTTAAACACCTACGAGCAGTACTTC	CASRVRQGLNTYEQYF
.	.	TRBJ2-5	TRBV6-1	TGTGCCAGCAGTGAATGGAGTGGGCAAGAGACCCAGTACTTC	CASSEWSGQETQYF
.	few	TRBJ2-3	TRBV29-1	TGCAGCGTTGGGGGACCGTTCAGTACGCAGTATTTT	CSVGGPFSTQYF
.	.	TRBJ1-2	TRBV5-1	TGCGCCAGCAGCGGAGGGGCAGGGAACGCCTATGGCTACACCTTC	CASSGGAGNAYGYTF
.	.	TRBJ1-2	TRBV10-2	TGCGCCAGCAGTGAGTCGGGTGGGGAGGGCCGCCAATATGGCTACACCTTC	CASSESGGEGRQYGYTF
.	.	TRBJ2-1	TRBV29-1	TGCAGCGTTGAAGATCGAGGACCGGGGAGGTACAATGAGCAGTTCTTC	CSVEDRGPGRYNEQFF
.	.	TRBJ1-1	TRBV30	TGTGCCTGGAGTCTCCCCCGTAGCTACACTGAAGCTTTCTTT	CAWSLPRSYTEAFF
TRBD1	.	TRBJ1-2	TRBV7-9	TGTGCCAGCAGCATTAACGTCTGGACAGGCCTAGAAGACTATGGCTACACCTTC	CASSINVWTGLEDYGYTF
TRBD1	.	TRBJ1-5	TRBV25-1	TGTGCCAGCAGTGATGGAACAGGGGAGGGTAATCAGCCCCAGCATTTT	CASSDGTGEGNQPQHF
.	.	TRBJ2-6	TRBV9	TGTGCCAGCAGCCTTAGTACTACCCGGAGTAATTCTGGGGCCAACGTCCTGACTTTC	CASSLSTTRSNSGANVLTF
.	few	TRBJ2-3	TRBV5-1	TGCGCCAGCAGCTTGGCAGGGAATGGGGCAGATACGCAGTATTTT	CASSLAGNGADTQYF
.	.	TRBJ2-7	TRBV10-3	TGTGCCATCACTCACAGGGCTATCTCCCCCTTCCTATTATACGAGCAGTACTTC	CAITHRAISPFLLYEQYF
TRBD1	once	TRBJ1-2	TRBV4-2	TGTGCCAGCAGCCCCGACGGAGGACAGGGCTTTGGCTACACCTTC	CASSPDGGQGFGYTF
.	.	TRBJ1-4	TRBV5-5	TGTGCCAGCAGCTTGGCAGTAGGTGAAAAACTGTTTTTT	CASSLAVGEKLFF
.	once	TRBJ2-7	TRBV15	TGTGCCACCAGCAGCGGGGGACTCGACAACGAGCAGTACTTC	CATSSGGLDNEQYF
.	.	TRBJ2-2	TRBV7-2	TGTGCCAGCAGCTTAGGGTGGCGAAACACCGGGGAGCTGTTTTTT	CASSLGWRNTGELFF
.	.	TRBJ1-1	TRBV30	TGTGCCTGGAGCGGGGGGGGTGGAACTGAAGCTTTCTTT	CAWSGGGGTEAFF
TRBD2	.	TRBJ2-1	TRBV28	TGTGCCAGCAGCCGGACTAGCGGGAGTTTCTACAATGAGCAGTTCTTC	CASSRTSGSFYNEQFF